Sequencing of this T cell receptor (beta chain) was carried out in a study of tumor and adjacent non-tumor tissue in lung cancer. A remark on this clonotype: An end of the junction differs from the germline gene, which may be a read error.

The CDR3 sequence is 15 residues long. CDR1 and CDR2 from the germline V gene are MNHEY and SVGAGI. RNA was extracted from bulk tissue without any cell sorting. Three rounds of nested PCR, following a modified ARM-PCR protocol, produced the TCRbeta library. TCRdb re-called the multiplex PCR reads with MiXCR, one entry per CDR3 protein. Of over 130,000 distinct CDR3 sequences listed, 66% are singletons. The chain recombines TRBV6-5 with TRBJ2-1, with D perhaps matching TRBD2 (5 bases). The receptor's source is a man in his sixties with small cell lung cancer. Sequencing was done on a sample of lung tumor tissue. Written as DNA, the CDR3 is TGTGCCAGCAGTTACTCTGGAGGAGTGGGTAATGAGAAGTTCTTC. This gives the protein CASSYSGGVGNEKFF.